The entry that follows covers one T cell receptor (beta chain) sequence. The target antigen is unknown. Using a J-beta primer mix together with a sample-barcoded 5' primer, a second PCR was run for about 7 to 12 cycles. A template-switch adaptor that had 12 random nucleotides put a tag on each cDNA molecule. TCRdb re-called the 5' RACE reads through MiXCR, storing one row per CDR3 protein. The sample lists 850,000 to 1,000,000 distinct CDR3 sequences; 51% were seen once. These data originate in a study of blood T cells in healthy people across ages. Germline lookup yields CDR1 DFQATT and CDR2 SNEGSKA (reference sequence). This CDR3 is built from 15 residues. Unmatched junction bases numbered 13, after V lost 4 bases and J lost 7 bases. Each donor gave approximately 9.5 milliliters of peripheral blood. Each sample used at least 7 million PBMCs. Whole-study results and caveats: Among long-lived donors, naive CD4+ cells were more numerous and diversity higher than in aged donors.

This clonotype was sampled from a woman in her fifties or sixties in good health. The specimen sequenced was blood. This sequence joins TRBV20-1 and TRBJ2-7; 10 bases agree with TRBD1. In DNA form, the CDR3 reads TGCAGTGCTATTTGGACAGGGGGGTATCTGGGGGAGCAGTACTTC. This codes for CSAIWTGGYLGEQYF.